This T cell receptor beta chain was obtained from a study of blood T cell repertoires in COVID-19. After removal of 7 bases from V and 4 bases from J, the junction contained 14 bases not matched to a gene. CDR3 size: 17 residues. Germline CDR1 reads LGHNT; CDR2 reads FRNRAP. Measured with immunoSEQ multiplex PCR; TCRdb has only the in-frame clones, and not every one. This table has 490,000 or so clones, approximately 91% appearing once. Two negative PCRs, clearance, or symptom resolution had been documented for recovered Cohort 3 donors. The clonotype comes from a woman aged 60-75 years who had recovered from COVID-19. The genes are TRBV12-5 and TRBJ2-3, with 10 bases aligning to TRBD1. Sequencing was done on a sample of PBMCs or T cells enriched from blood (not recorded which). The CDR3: CASAPLGDRGFADTQYF. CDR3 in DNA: TGTGCTAGTGCTCCTCTGGGGGACAGGGGTTTTGCAGATACGCAGTATTTT.